These 18 T cell receptor beta chains were sequenced from one sample in a study of human T cells and chemical hapten exposure. Time point reported: patch test 1, 2 weeks after DPC sensitization. Treatment noted: therapeutic diphenylcyclopropenone sensitization with weekly scalp DPC. TCRdb fed the RACE reads into MiXCR, producing one record per CDR3 protein. The table has about 57,000 distinct CDR3 sequences, 9.3% seen once; the top ten hold about an eighth. The material sequenced was whole blood, taken in connection with sensitization to the hapten diphenylcyclopropenone (DPC). The receptors stem from a woman in her forties with alopecia areata. Some clones in this sample may be carry-over from other donors' samples.

This clonotype was seen many times. The V gene is TRBV29-1, the J gene TRBJ2-3, with a tentative D call TRBD2 (7 bases). CDR3 length equals 14 residues. V was pared by 2 bases and J by 4 bases, with 13 bases between. The germline V gene encodes CDR1 SQVTM and CDR2 ANQGSEA. The CDR3 protein is CSVETGGSPDTQYF. CDR3 coding DNA: TGCAGCGTTGAAACGGGGGGCAGCCCAGATACGCAGTATTTT.

This clonotype was counted ten times or more. The chain joins TRBV6-1 to TRBJ1-5, with 9 bases that match TRBD1. Germline values: CDR1 MNHNS, CDR2 SASEGT. There are 15 residues in the CDR3. The V gene end was trimmed by 4 bases and the J gene end by 7 bases; junction bases not matched to a gene: 8. The chain's CDR3 is CASSGQTGGVQPQHF. CDR3 bases: TGTGCCAGCAGTGGGCAGACAGGGGGAGTCCAGCCCCAGCATTTT.

This clonotype was seen repeatedly, ten times or more. The chain combines TRBV7-9 with TRBJ1-6, with TRBD1 as a possible D gene (5 bases). The germline V and J ends were trimmed by 6 bases and 5 bases, with 8 bases remaining between them. This CDR3 has 13 residues. The germline gives CDR1 SEHNR, CDR2 FQNEAQ (reference sequence). The CDR3 sequence: CASSADNNSPLHF. The CDR3 nucleotides are TGTGCCAGCAGTGCGGACAATAATTCACCCCTCCACTTT.

This clonotype was observed at least ten times. The J gene is TRBJ1-2, the V gene TRBV12-3 or TRBV12-4; D perhaps matches TRBD1 (5 bases). The CDR3 runs to 17 residues. The V and J ends lost 6 bases and 2 bases respectively, with 22 bases between them. The CDR3 protein is CASSTLFVGGNNYGYTF. The CDR3 nucleotides read TGTGCCAGCAGCACATTATTCGTCGGGGGGAACAACTATGGCTACACCTTC.

This clonotype has a handful of counts. V and J are TRBV5-4 and TRBJ2-3; TRBD2 matches at 8 bases. The CDR3 is made up of 16 amino acids. The trim removed 4 bases at V and 5 bases at J, leaving 12 bases unmatched. Germline lookup yields CDR1 SGHNT and CDR2 YYREEE (reference sequence). The CDR3 protein is CASSAGSGGRKDTQYF. CDR3 nucleotide sequence: TGTGCCAGCAGCGCGGGATCGGGGGGGCGGAAAGATACGCAGTATTTT.

The chain links TRBV29-1 to TRBJ2-7; D gene unclear. Germline CDR1 reads SQVTM; CDR2 reads ANQGSEA. CDR3 size: 12 residues. V lost 4 bases to trimming and J lost 7 bases, with 14 bases between them. CDR3 sequence: CSVGGNLREQYF. The DNA for the CDR3 is TGCAGCGTTGGAGGCAACTTACGTGAGCAGTACTTC.

The J gene is TRBJ1-3, the V gene TRBV28; D remains ambiguous. The CDR3 has 14 residues. Germline values: CDR1 MDHEN, CDR2 SYDVKM. The V gene lost 5 bases and the J gene lost 5 bases, with 13 bases spanning the gap. The CDR3, as DNA: TGTGCCAGCAGTCCAACCGGCAGAAGAAACACCATATATTTT. Encoded protein: CASSPTGRRNTIYF. Full variable domain (outside the CDR3, taken from reference TRBV28 and TRBJ1-3): DVKVTQSSRYLVKRTGEKVFLECVQDMDHENMFWYRQDPGLGLRLIYFSYDVKMKEKGDIPEGYSVSREKKERFSLILESASTNQTSMYLCASSPTGRRNTIYFGEGSWLTVV.

J is TRBJ1-3 and V is TRBV6-2 or TRBV6-3, with TRBD1 identical over 8 bases. V dropped 4 bases and J dropped 1; count of bases not matched to a gene: 3. In germline, CDR1 is MNHEY, CDR2 SVGEGT. The CDR3 covers 15 residues. For the CDR3, the DNA is TGTGCCAGCAGTTCAGGGGGCGCATCTGGAAACACCATATATTTT. This translates into CASSSGGASGNTIYF.

This chain links TRBV7-2 with TRBJ2-3; D remains unclear. This CDR3 contains 15 residues. The germline gives CDR1 SGHTA, CDR2 FQGNSA. Trimming took off 5 bases at V and 6 bases at J, with 18 bases between the two ends. The DNA of the CDR3 is TGTGCCAGCAGCGAGAGGACCCTCATGAGGGATACGCAGTATTTT. This encodes CASSERTLMRDTQYF. The full variable domain, with the rest looked up from reference TRBV7-2 and TRBJ2-3, is GAGVSQSPSNKVTEKGKDVELRCDPISGHTALYWYRQSLGQGLEFLIYFQGNSAPDKSGLPSDRFSAERTGGSVSTLTIQRTQQEDSAVYLCASSERTLMRDTQYFGPGTRLTVL.

This clonotype was counted many times. J is TRBJ2-2 and V is TRBV6-4, with D perhaps TRBD2 (5 bases). The CDR3 totals 14 residues. CDR1 and CDR2 from the germline V gene are MRHNA and SNTAGT. V was pared by 3 bases and J by 4 bases, with 9 bases between. The CDR3 is CASSERASTGELFF. The CDR3 DNA sequence: TGTGCCAGCAGTGAGAGGGCTTCCACCGGGGAGCTGTTTTTT.

This clonotype has ten or more counts. The J gene is TRBJ2-2, the V gene TRBV5-1, with 8 positions matching TRBD2. V shed 8 bases, J shed 4 bases, and the junction held 7 bases outside the gene matches. CDR3 length: 14 amino acids. Germline V lookup: CDR1 SGHRS, CDR2 YFSETQ. CDR3 coding DNA: TGCGCCAGTGCGCGGGGGGCTAGCACCGGGGAGCTGTTTTTT. Protein: CASARGASTGELFF. Full variable domain (outside the CDR3, taken from reference TRBV5-1 and TRBJ2-2): KAGVTQTPRYLIKTRGQQVTLSCSPISGHRSVSWYQQTPGQGLQFLFEYFSETQRNKGNFPGRFSGRQFSNSRSEMNVSTLELGDSALYLCASARGASTGELFFGEGSRLTVL.

The sample holds one count of this clonotype. A much bigger clone sits one base away, suggesting this may be a read error. The chain carries TRBV3-1 and TRBJ1-2, with a tentative D call TRBD1 (5 bases). The CDR3 runs to 14 residues. Per germline, CDR1 LGHDT and CDR2 YNNKEL (reference sequence). Trimming took 3 bases from V and 3 from J, leaving 11 bases between them. The CDR3 loop is CASSQDKDYYGYTF. The DNA of the CDR3 is TGTGCCAGCAGCCAGGACAAGGACTACTATGGCTACACCTTC.

This sequence joins TRBV5-1 and TRBJ1-6, with 8 nucleotides matching TRBD1. Germline trimming cut 4 bases from V and 12 bases from J; bases unmatched to any gene: 3. Germline V gene data show CDR1 as SGHRS and CDR2 as YFSETQ. This CDR3 comprises 12 residues. CDR3 residues: CASSPDRGPLHF. In nucleotides, the CDR3 is TGCGCCAGCAGCCCCGACAGGGGACCCCTCCACTTT.

This clonotype was seen more than once but under ten times. The gene calls are TRBV6-1 and TRBJ1-2; D might be TRBD1 (6 bases). The CDR3 spans 13 residues. Germline CDR1 and CDR2: MNHNS and SASEGT. V was trimmed by 4 bases and J by 8 bases, leaving 14 bases between them. The CDR3: CASSVQGIKGYTF. As DNA, the CDR3 is TGTGCCAGCAGTGTCCAGGGGATTAAAGGCTACACCTTC.

This clonotype was recorded many times. The chain links TRBV3-1 to TRBJ2-3; TRBD1 matches 7 bases. The CDR3 is made up of 15 amino acids. Germline V gene data show CDR1 as LGHDT and CDR2 as YNNKEL (reference sequence). Losses at the gene ends were 1 base for V and 4 bases for J; bases not matched to a gene: 5. CDR3 in amino acids: CASSQGTGVPDTQYF. Written as DNA, the CDR3 is TGTGCCAGCAGCCAAGGTACAGGGGTGCCAGATACGCAGTATTTT.

This clonotype was seen many times. This chain links TRBV7-9 with TRBJ1-1, with a possible D match to TRBD1 (6 bases). The CDR3 extends over 15 amino acids. Germline V lookup: CDR1 SEHNR, CDR2 FQNEAQ (reference sequence). V was pared by 5 bases and J by 4 bases, with 17 bases between. The CDR3 sequence is CASSLQGPWGTEAFF. The CDR3 bases are TGTGCCAGCAGCCTACAGGGCCCCTGGGGCACTGAAGCTTTCTTT.

This clonotype has more than one count but fewer than ten. The gene calls are TRBV5-1 and TRBJ1-1; D remains ambiguous. This CDR3 spans 12 amino acids. Trimming stripped 4 bases from V and 5 bases from J, with 9 bases between. Germline CDR1 and CDR2: SGHRS and YFSETQ. The chain's CDR3 is CASSLPGTEAFF. The CDR3 DNA reads TGCGCCAGCAGCCTCCCCGGGACTGAAGCTTTCTTT.

The table lists this clonotype with many counts. This chain links TRBV5-6 with TRBJ2-7; 7 nucleotides align to TRBD1. The J segment lost 2 bases and the V segment lost 4 bases, leaving 6 bases of the junction unmatched. CDR1 SGHDT and CDR2 YYEEEE come from the germline V gene. The CDR3 has 14 residues. The CDR3 loop reads CASSGGDSPYEQYF. CDR3 nucleotide sequence: TGTGCCAGCAGCGGTGGGGACAGCCCCTACGAGCAGTACTTC. Together with reference TRBV5-6 and TRBJ2-7, the CDR3 gives the full variable domain: DAGVTQSPTHLIKTRGQQVTLRCSPKSGHDTVSWYQQALGQGPQFIFQYYEEEERQRGNFPDRFSGHQFPNYSSELNVNALLLGDSALYLCASSGGDSPYEQYFGPGTRLTVT.